Listed below are T cell receptor beta chains from one sample, sequenced in a study of OX40 agonist ivuxolimab in advanced cancers. Method: immunoSEQ multiplex PCR; TCRdb's copy keeps in-frame clones and lacks some. The repertoire holds around 84,000 clones, around 94% seen once, with roughly 9.6% in the top ten. Sequenced material: CD4+ or CD8+ T cells sorted from blood, taken in a trial of the OX40 agonist ivuxolimab. These TCRs come from an adult with an advanced solid tumor such as melanoma, head and neck, liver or kidney cancer. Each CDR3 is given with its conserved first and last residue. D genes are given only for firm matches. Part of the rows lack a size; the others show once, few, many or a class for expanded clones.

V gene	J gene	CDR3 length	clone size	D gene	CDR3 DNA	CDR3 protein
TRBV28	TRBJ2-2	14	NA	NA	TGTGCCAGCAGTCCCACACTAGCCTCCGGGGAGCTGTTTTTT	CASSPTLASGELFF
TRBV28	TRBJ2-7	16	NA	TRBD1	TGTGCCAGCAGCCCTCTGGGACAGGGGGCACCCTACGAGCAGTACTTC	CASSPLGQGAPYEQYF
TRBV19	TRBJ2-7	13	NA	TRBD1	TGTGCCAGTACCGGGACAGGGAGGTACGAGCAGTACTTC	CASTGTGRYEQYF
TRBV5-6	TRBJ2-1	13	NA	TRBD2	TGTGCCAGCGCGGGACTAGCGGGGTTGGTGGAGTTCTTC	CASAGLAGLVEFF
TRBV2	TRBJ2-4	18	NA	NA	TGTGCCAGCAGTAAGACAGAGGAGGGTAGTCTAGCCAAAAACATTCAGTACTTC	CASSKTEEGSLAKNIQYF
TRBV7-9	TRBJ2-5	15	NA	NA	TGTGCCAGCAGCTTATTGCGGGGGCAGCGGGAGACCCAGTACTTC	CASSLLRGQRETQYF
TRBV7-9	TRBJ2-6	16	NA	NA	TGTGCCAGCAGCTGGGATAAGACCTCTGGGGCCAACGTCCTGACTTTC	CASSWDKTSGANVLTF
TRBV4-3	TRBJ1-3	17	NA	TRBD1	TGCGCCAGCAGCCAAGCCGACAGGGACTCGGCTGGAAACACCATATATTTT	CASSQADRDSAGNTIYF
TRBV30	TRBJ1-5	11	few	NA	TGTGCCTGGAGTGGTGAACAGCCCCAGCATTTT	CAWSGEQPQHF
TRBV28	TRBJ2-3	18	NA	TRBD2	TGTGCCAGCAGTGCCGACCCACTAGCGGGGGGGAAGGGGGATACGCAGTATTTT	CASSADPLAGGKGDTQYF
TRBV6-1	TRBJ2-7	12	NA	NA	TGTGCCAGCTCCCCCCGAGCCTACGAGCAGTACTTC	CASSPRAYEQYF
TRBV27	TRBJ2-3	17	NA	TRBD1	TGTGCCAGCAGTTTAAGATACAGACAGGGCCACACAGATACGCAGTATTTT	CASSLRYRQGHTDTQYF
TRBV29-1	TRBJ2-3	18	NA	TRBD2	TGCAGCGTTGAAGAAGAGAGGACTAGCGGGAAGGTCACAGATACGCAGTATTTT	CSVEEERTSGKVTDTQYF
TRBV15	TRBJ2-1	18	NA	TRBD2	TGTGCCACCAGCAGGGACGGGACTAGCGGGAGGATCTACAATGAGCAGTTCTTC	CATSRDGTSGRIYNEQFF
TRBV28	TRBJ2-7	14	NA	NA	TGTGCCAGCAGTTTTTTGTGGGGGGCCTACGAGCAGTACTTC	CASSFLWGAYEQYF
TRBV30	TRBJ2-3	15	NA	TRBD2	TGTGCCTGGAGTGTGAGCGGGAGGTTGTCAGATACGCAGTATTTT	CAWSVSGRLSDTQYF
TRBV4-3	TRBJ2-6	17	NA	TRBD1	TGCGCCAGCAGCCAGACAACAGGGGACTCTGGGGCCAACGTCCTGACTTTC	CASSQTTGDSGANVLTF
TRBV29-1	TRBJ2-2	17	NA	NA	TGCAGCGTTAAGGGGGGACGAGCGGACATGAACACCGGGGAGCTGTTTTTT	CSVKGGRADMNTGELFF
TRBV9	TRBJ2-7	16	NA	NA	TGTGCCAGCAGCGTAGGAGACAGCGCAAGAGCCTACGAGCAGTACTTC	CASSVGDSARAYEQYF
TRBV2	TRBJ2-7	13	NA	NA	TGTGCCAGCATCAGAAGCGGCTCCTACGAGCAGTACTTC	CASIRSGSYEQYF
TRBV5-1	TRBJ2-7	14	NA	NA	TGCGCCAGCAGCTTGGGGGCCTTTGGCTACGAGCAGTACTTC	CASSLGAFGYEQYF
TRBV7-2	TRBJ1-2	16	NA	NA	TGTGCCAGCAGCTTATGGTTATCGTTGGGGGGTGAGGGCTACACCTTC	CASSLWLSLGGEGYTF
TRBV5-6	TRBJ2-3	14	NA	NA	TGTGCCAGCAGCCCCCCGAGCGGCACAGATACGCAGTATTTT	CASSPPSGTDTQYF
TRBV9	TRBJ2-1	14	NA	TRBD2	TGTGCCAGCAGCGCTGGGACTAGCTACAATGAGCAGTTCTTC	CASSAGTSYNEQFF
TRBV5-4	TRBJ2-7	13	NA	TRBD2	TGTGCCAGCAGCCCCGGACAGGTGGCGGGAGGGGACTTC	CASSPGQVAGGDF
TRBV11-3	TRBJ2-7	14	NA	TRBD1	TGTGCCAGCAGCTCCTACAGGGGAGTTTGGGAGCAGTACTTC	CASSSYRGVWEQYF
TRBV7-9	TRBJ2-5	14	NA	NA	TGTGCCAGCAAAGGAGGGACGGGAGAAGGTGAGCAGTACTTC	CASKGGTGEGEQYF
TRBV6-1	TRBJ1-3	16	NA	TRBD1	TGTGCCAGCAGTGAAGCCCGGACAGGGGGCGGAAACACCATATATTTT	CASSEARTGGGNTIYF
TRBV4-3	TRBJ2-1	17	NA	TRBD2	TGCGCCAGCAGCCAAGATTGGGGTCTAGCGGGAGTCGATGAGCAGTTCTTC	CASSQDWGLAGVDEQFF
TRBV7-9	TRBJ1-1	13	once	NA	TGTGCCAGCAGCGTAGGCCGCAACACTGAAGCTTTCTTT	CASSVGRNTEAFF
TRBV27	TRBJ1-4	12	NA	NA	TGTGCCAGCAGTTATAACTTGGAAAAACTGTTTTTT	CASSYNLEKLFF
TRBV10-3	TRBJ1-3	17	NA	TRBD1	TGTGCCATCAGTCCTTCTATGACAGGGGTGGCGGGAAACACCATATATTTT	CAISPSMTGVAGNTIYF
TRBV15	TRBJ1-1	14	NA	TRBD1	TGTGCCACCAGCAGTGGGGGACAGGCGACTGAAGCTTTCTTT	CATSSGGQATEAFF
TRBV4-3	TRBJ2-7	15	NA	NA	TGCGCCAGCAGCCAAGTAGTTGGGAAGGGTTACGAGCAGTACTTC	CASSQVVGKGYEQYF
TRBV9	TRBJ1-5	14	NA	NA	TGTGCCAGCAGCGGAGGGCAGGGGAATCAGCCCCAGCATTTT	CASSGGQGNQPQHF
TRBV7-9	TRBJ2-1	15	NA	NA	TGTGCCAGCAGCTTAGGGGTTTTGGCTGGGGATGAGCAGTTCTTC	CASSLGVLAGDEQFF
TRBV7-9	TRBJ2-1	16	once	TRBD2	TGTGCCAGCAGCTTGTACCTAGCGGGATCCGGGAATGAGCAGTTCTTC	CASSLYLAGSGNEQFF
TRBV9	TRBJ2-2	17	NA	NA	TGTGCCAGCAGCGTAGCTCGACACGGGTTGAACACCGGGGAGCTGTTTTTT	CASSVARHGLNTGELFF
TRBV10-3	TRBJ1-2	12	once	NA	TGTGCCATCAGTGAACCGGGGAATGGCTACACCTTC	CAISEPGNGYTF
TRBV10-1	TRBJ2-7	13	NA	TRBD1	TGCGCCAGCCTGTACAGGGGCCGGTGCGAGCAGTACTTC	CASLYRGRCEQYF
TRBV27	TRBJ2-1	13	NA	NA	TGTGCCAGCAGTTTAGCACAGACGAATGAGCAGTTCTTC	CASSLAQTNEQFF
TRBV9	TRBJ2-3	13	NA	NA	TGTGCCAGCAGTGGGGGCGGAGAAGATACGCAGTATTTT	CASSGGGEDTQYF